The 29 T cell receptor beta chains presented below share a single source sample, sequenced in a study of response to subunit inactivated influenza vaccine. TCRdb re-called the RT-PCR reads through MiXCR, storing one row per CDR3 protein. The sample contains approximately 490,000 distinct CDR3 sequences, 7.2% of which appear only once. The sequenced sample was PBMCs from blood, obtained around 25 months after vaccination. These TCRs come from a man aged 45-69 years who received an inactivated influenza vaccine.

This clonotype was counted a few times. This chain uses TRBV20-1 with TRBJ1-3; no clear D. Germline CDR1 DFQATT, CDR2 SNEGSKA (reference sequence). The V and J ends lost 5 bases and 0 bases respectively, with 11 bases between them. The CDR3 runs 14 residues. Here the CDR3 reads CSALSATSGNTIYF. DNA of the CDR3: TGCAGTGCTCTCAGCGCTACCTCTGGAAACACCATATATTTT.

The chain links TRBV7-2 to TRBJ2-1; TRBD1 matches 8 bases. The CDR3 is 15 amino acids. V lost 1 base, J lost 10 bases, and 9 bases stayed unmatched. Germline assignment: CDR1 SGHTA and CDR2 FQGNSA. CDR3: CASSLGRGRLYEQFF. The CDR3 nucleotides read TGTGCCAGCAGCTTAGGCAGGGGGCGGTTATACGAGCAGTTCTTC.

The chain has TRBV6-1 and TRBJ2-3, with 7 bases aligning to TRBD2. The junction had 15 bases not matched to a gene; V was cut back by 3 bases and J by 0 bases. This CDR3 comprises 19 residues. Looked up from germline, CDR1 is MNHNS and CDR2 is SASEGT. In nucleotides, the CDR3 is TGTGCCAGCAGTGATGCTAGCGGAAGCACTCTCAGAAGCACAGATACGCAGTATTTT. It translates to CASSDASGSTLRSTDTQYF.

The sample holds a few counts of this clonotype. The chain employs TRBV11-2 and TRBJ2-5; TRBD1 matches at 7 bases. The junction had 7 bases not matched to a gene; V was cut back by 5 bases and J by 4 bases. CDR1 is SGHAT, CDR2 FQNNGV, per germline. The CDR3 sequence is 14 residues long. CDR3 amino acids: CASSVSYRGETQYF. CDR3 coding DNA: TGTGCCAGCAGCGTGAGCTACAGGGGAGAGACCCAGTACTTC.

This clonotype was seen only a few times. The chain carries TRBV10-3 and TRBJ1-2; the match to TRBD1 covers 8 bases. Per germline, CDR1 ENHRY and CDR2 SYGVKD. This CDR3 comprises 14 residues. V shed 7 bases, J shed 3 bases, and the junction held 7 bases outside the gene matches. CDR3 coding DNA: TGTGCCATCACTGCGGACAGGGTAGACTATGGCTACACCTTC. Translating it yields CAITADRVDYGYTF.

This clonotype has a handful of counts. V gene TRBV27 combines with J gene TRBJ2-3; D is possibly TRBD1 (5 bases). V lost 6 bases and J lost 1, with 11 bases in between. Germline-derived CDR1 and CDR2 are MNHEY and SMNVEV (reference sequence). There are 14 residues in the CDR3. CDR3 DNA: TGTGCCAGCAGCGTCCTAGGGGGCACAGATACGCAGTATTTT. This translates into CASSVLGGTDTQYF.

This clonotype was observed at least ten times. In nucleotides, the CDR3 is TGTGCCAGCAGTCCGACCGGTCGGACAGGGCGCTATGGCTACACCTTC. This encodes CASSPTGRTGRYGYTF. The V call is TRBV12-3 or TRBV12-4, the J call TRBJ1-2; 8 nucleotides line up with TRBD1. The CDR3 has 16 amino acids. V lost 5 bases and J lost 4; bases outside the gene matches: 12.

This clonotype was seen repeatedly, ten times or more. J is TRBJ2-2 and V is TRBV12-3 or TRBV12-4; D gene uncertain. The CDR3 runs to 13 residues. The V end lost 3 bases, the J end lost 5 bases, and 7 bases lay between the germline ends. CDR3: CASSFGSTGELFF. In DNA form, the CDR3 reads TGTGCCAGCAGTTTTGGTTCGACCGGGGAGCTGTTTTTT.

This clonotype appeared many times. The CDR3 here is CSARGQGNKNIQYF. The CDR3, as DNA: TGCAGTGCTAGGGGACAGGGAAACAAAAACATTCAGTACTTC. The V gene is TRBV20-1, the J gene TRBJ2-4; 9 nucleotides agree with TRBD1. Germline CDR1 and CDR2: DFQATT and SNEGSKA (reference sequence). The J segment lost 3 bases and the V segment lost 3 bases, leaving 3 bases of the junction unmatched. The CDR3 is 14 amino acids.

This clonotype has ten or more counts. The chain is built from TRBV5-1 and TRBJ2-1; 7 positions agree with TRBD2. V lost 4 bases, J lost 8 bases, and 12 bases stayed unmatched. The CDR3 has 15 residues. Germline V gives CDR1 SGHRS, CDR2 YFSETQ. The CDR3 DNA follows: TGCGCCAGCAGCCGCCCTAGCGGTCTTTTTGATGAGCAGTTCTTC. Translation gives CASSRPSGLFDEQFF.

This clonotype was detected ten times or more. The V and J genes are TRBV7-2 and TRBJ1-2; tentative D call: TRBD1 (5 bases). V was pared by 5 bases and J by 8 bases, with 24 bases between. The CDR3 has 16 amino acids. The V gene's germline CDR1 is SGHTA and CDR2 FQGNSA. CDR3 DNA sequence: TGTGCCAGCAGCCCGACCCGGGACTCTACCTTGGGGGGCTACACCTTC. Residues: CASSPTRDSTLGGYTF.

This clonotype was counted many times. This chain uses TRBV7-2 with TRBJ2-7; D is unclear. The ends were cut back, 11 bases at V and 3 bases at J, with 5 bases in the middle. Germline values: CDR1 SGHTA, CDR2 FQGNSA. CDR3 length: 9 amino acids. The CDR3 nucleotides read TGTGCCGTAGGCTACGAGCAGTACTTC. It yields the protein CAVGYEQYF.

The rearrangement joins TRBV12-3 or TRBV12-4 to TRBJ2-5, with TRBD1 matching over 7 bases. The trim removed 5 bases at V and 12 bases at J, leaving 9 bases unmatched. The CDR3 totals 12 residues. CDR3 DNA: TGTGCCAGCAGTACGCCGGGACAGTCCAAGTACTTC. Protein product: CASSTPGQSKYF.

This clonotype was detected a few times. This chain links TRBV20-1 with TRBJ1-2; 8 bases map to TRBD1. With V trimmed by 5 bases and J by 9 bases, 8 bases remained unmatched. The CDR3 runs to 12 residues. CDR1 DFQATT and CDR2 SNEGSKA come from the germline V gene (reference sequence). The CDR3 DNA follows: TGCAGTGCTGCGACAGGGGATTTAAGCTACACCTTC. It yields the protein CSAATGDLSYTF.

V gene TRBV5-5 combines with J gene TRBJ2-2, with D hard to call. The CDR3 is made up of 15 amino acids. CDR1 is SGHKS, CDR2 YYEKEE, per germline (reference sequence). V was trimmed by 4 bases and J by 6 bases, leaving 16 bases between them. DNA of the CDR3: TGTGCCAGCAGCCCTGGGGTCCCCCGCTCCGGGGAGCTGTTTTTT. Protein sequence: CASSPGVPRSGELFF. Full variable domain (remainder filled in from reference TRBV5-5 and TRBJ2-2): DAGVTQSPTHLIKTRGQQVTLRCSPISGHKSVSWYQQVLGQGPQFIFQYYEKEERGRGNFPDRFSARQFPNYSSELNVNALLLGDSALYLCASSPGVPRSGELFFGEGSRLTVL.

The V gene is TRBV5-5, the J gene TRBJ2-1, with D hard to call. The V and J ends lost 1 base and 3 bases respectively, with 11 bases between them. CDR1 is SGHKS, CDR2 YYEKEE, per germline (reference sequence). This CDR3 spans 15 amino acids. CDR3 protein: CASSLRLANYNEQFF. The CDR3 region has the DNA TGTGCCAGCAGCTTGAGACTCGCCAACTACAATGAGCAGTTCTTC.

The genes are TRBV2 and TRBJ2-3; tentatively, D is TRBD1 (6 bases). Trimming removed 3 bases from V and 0 bases from J, with 10 bases in between. The CDR3 is 15 residues long. The germline gives CDR1 SNHLY, CDR2 FYNNEI. The CDR3 spells CASSDTGLSTDTQYF. The CDR3 DNA follows: TGTGCCAGCAGTGATACAGGGCTTAGCACAGATACGCAGTATTTT.

As for this clonotype: The junction departs from germline at one end; a sequencing error may be responsible. The chain joins TRBV6-2 or TRBV6-3 to TRBJ2-2, with D tentatively TRBD1 or TRBD2 (6 bases each). Germline V lookup: CDR1 MNHEY, CDR2 SVGEGT. CDR3 size: 15 residues. CDR3 nucleotide sequence: TGTACCAGCAGGAAGGGGGGCGGTCGCACCGGGGAGCTGTTTTTT. This encodes CTSRKGGGRTGELFF.

This clonotype was observed a few times. The gene calls are TRBV2 and TRBJ2-3; 7 bases are a match to TRBD2. The CDR3 has 16 amino acids. The germline V gene encodes CDR1 SNHLY and CDR2 FYNNEI. The V gene end was trimmed by 4 bases and the J gene end by 2 bases; junction bases not matched to a gene: 9. CDR3 coding DNA: TGTGCCAGCAGTGGGGGGACTACGACATTCACAGATACGCAGTATTTT. It yields the protein CASSGGTTTFTDTQYF.

V gene TRBV10-3 combines with J gene TRBJ1-1; D not certain. The germline CDR1 and CDR2 sequences are ENHRY and SYGVKD. This CDR3 contains 13 residues. Deletions cut 10 bases from V and 1 base from J, with 13 bases between. This CDR3 reads CATEGLENTEAFF. DNA of the CDR3: TGTGCCACCGAAGGTCTCGAGAACACTGAAGCTTTCTTT.

This chain links TRBV20-1 with TRBJ1-1; TRBD1 matches 8 bases. The V and J ends lost 5 bases and 1 base, in that order; junction bases with no gene match: 6. The CDR3 is made up of 14 amino acids. Germline V gene data show CDR1 as DFQATT and CDR2 as SNEGSKA (reference sequence). The CDR3 protein is CSALRGTGNTEAFF. CDR3 DNA sequence: TGCAGTGCTCTAAGGGGGACAGGGAACACTGAAGCTTTCTTT.

This clonotype appeared a few times. This chain joins TRBV5-4 and TRBJ2-3, with a tentative D call TRBD2 (6 bases). The length of the CDR3 is 15 residues. The V gene lost 4 bases and the J gene lost 0 bases, with 12 bases spanning the gap. Germline CDR1 reads SGHNT; CDR2 reads YYREEE (reference sequence). The DNA of the CDR3 is TGTGCCAGCAGCCCAGCCGCGGGAAGCACAGATACGCAGTATTTT. It codes for CASSPAAGSTDTQYF.

The chain links TRBV4-2 to TRBJ2-1; TRBD2 aligns across 14 bases. The trim removed 4 bases at V and 8 bases at J, leaving 4 bases unmatched. CDR1 and CDR2 from the germline V gene are LGHNA and YNFKEQ. The CDR3 covers 15 residues. Here the CDR3 reads CASSPTSGGVYEQFF. Here the CDR3 DNA reads TGTGCCAGCAGCCCGACTAGCGGGGGGGTCTATGAGCAGTTCTTC.

V is TRBV24-1 and J is TRBJ2-1; 7 bases line up with TRBD1. The germline V gene has CDR1 KGHDR and CDR2 SFDVKD. CDR3 length: 14 residues. V lost 5 bases to trimming and J lost 12 bases; unmatched junction nucleotides: 12. CDR3 nucleotide sequence: TGTGCCACCAGTGTTTCCCGGGACAGCTTGTCGCAGTTCTTC. This codes for CATSVSRDSLSQFF.

This clonotype was found a few times. This sequence joins TRBV4-3 and TRBJ1-6, with D perhaps TRBD1 (5 bases). This CDR3 has 14 residues. Between the trimmed V and J ends, which lost 0 bases and 9 bases, there was a span of 9 bases. Germline CDR1 reads LGHNA; CDR2 reads YSLEER. The DNA of the CDR3 is TGCGCCAGCAGCCAAGAAACGAGGGGTTCACCCCTCCACTTT. Protein sequence: CASSQETRGSPLHF.

This chain links TRBV4-1 with TRBJ2-1; 9 bases line up with TRBD2. The CDR3 runs to 19 residues. J was trimmed by 0 bases and V by 6 bases; bases with no gene match: 15. From germline, CDR1 is MGHRA and CDR2 YSYEKL. DNA for the CDR3: TGCGCCAGCAGTTCAGCGGGGGGCCAAAGTTCGAGCTCCTACAATGAGCAGTTCTTC. Translating it yields CASSSAGGQSSSSYNEQFF.

In its sample, this clonotype was seen many times. The V gene is TRBV12-3 or TRBV12-4, the J gene TRBJ2-7; 9 nucleotides agree with TRBD1. The V gene end was trimmed by 6 bases and the J gene end by 3 bases; junction bases not matched to a gene: 6. This CDR3 comprises 14 residues. CDR3 bases: TGTGCCAGCAGGCCGGGACAGGGCTACTACGAGCAGTACTTC. Translating gives CASRPGQGYYEQYF.

This clonotype was counted many times. The chain carries TRBV3-1 and TRBJ2-3, with 9 bases lining up with TRBD1. From germline, CDR1 is LGHDT and CDR2 YNNKEL (reference sequence). V shed 5 bases and J 1 base; nucleotides not matched to a gene: 4. The CDR3 length is 15 residues. CDR3 protein: CASSITGGGTDTQYF. The DNA of the CDR3 is TGTGCCAGCAGCATAACAGGGGGCGGCACAGATACGCAGTATTTT.

This clonotype was seen a few times. J is TRBJ2-7 and V is TRBV4-2; TRBD2 aligns across 8 bases. The junction had 13 bases not matched to a gene; V was cut back by 3 bases and J by 3 bases. Germline V gene lookup returns CDR1 LGHNA and CDR2 YNFKEQ. There are 17 residues in the CDR3. The CDR3 loop reads CASSHGLAGGRNYEQYF. CDR3 in DNA: TGTGCCAGCAGCCACGGCCTGGCGGGAGGACGTAACTACGAGCAGTACTTC.